The rows below give T cell receptor beta chains drawn from one sample of a study of OX40 agonist ivuxolimab in advanced cancers. TCRdb keeps only in-frame clones here, not all; method: immunoSEQ multiplex PCR. The table lists under 65,000 clones, roughly nine tenths of them singletons. Specimen: CD4+ or CD8+ T cells sorted from blood, collected in a trial of the OX40 agonist ivuxolimab. These receptors came from an adult with an advanced solid tumor such as melanoma, head and neck, liver or kidney cancer. Each CDR3 is given without its conserved first and last residue. Fields, in order: V gene, J gene, CDR3 protein.

TRBV6-5	TRBJ1-1	ASSYSRGTEAF
TRBV5-1	TRBJ1-1	ASSPLGDPEAF
TRBV7-9	TRBJ2-7	ASSNLREQY
TRBV13	TRBJ1-4	ASSPGGSEGAEKLF
TRBV5-1	TRBJ2-2	ASSQAAGDSSTGELF
TRBV10-3	TRBJ2-7	AISENYEQY
TRBV6-5	TRBJ2-3	ASSYGGNTQY
TRBV10-3	TRBJ1-1	AISVVEGTGGGLVNTEAF
TRBV7-6	TRBJ2-2	ASSLETGTLNTGELF
TRBV7-9	TRBJ1-2	ASSSSDPYGYT
TRBV6-7	.	ASSYSNSGYTPPDEQY
TRBV4-2	TRBJ2-7	ASSQEGYEQY
TRBV7-6	TRBJ1-5	ASSLGDGAQPQH
TRBV6-5	TRBJ1-1	ASSYVAADEAF
TRBV7-3	TRBJ1-1	ASSPIPGGPTEAF
TRBV30	TRBJ1-5	AWSPGHSSNQPQH
TRBV27	TRBJ2-1	ASSLLGDEQF
TRBV6-5	TRBJ2-7	ASSLRESYEQY
TRBV9	TRBJ2-2	ASSMNTGELF
TRBV11-2	TRBJ2-7	ASSSRDSYEQY
TRBV4-2	TRBJ2-1	ASSQFVISGGANEQF
TRBV27	TRBJ1-2	ASRDSWHGYT
TRBV7-9	TRBJ1-1	ADRGPMNTEAF
TRBV6-1	TRBJ1-1	ASSERGAGEAF
TRBV2	TRBJ1-4	ASSLGQYEKLF
TRBV5-8	TRBJ1-2	ASSPTDSYYGYT
TRBV15	TRBJ2-1	ATRHHIEGQGLF
TRBV5-4	TRBJ1-1	ASSFAVTNTEAF
TRBV5-6	TRBJ2-1	ASSLVGFLGEQF
TRBV6-5	TRBJ2-7	ASSVGGGYEQY
TRBV28	TRBJ1-5	ASRETGGQRNQPQH
TRBV2	TRBJ2-7	ASSEGGLVPEQY
TRBV11-2	TRBJ2-7	ASSPGLEQY
TRBV10-3	TRBJ2-4	AISRSGGDIQY
TRBV5-6	TRBJ1-4	ASSDRSLDEKLF
TRBV11-1	TRBJ1-2	ASSLARGSGRDGYT
TRBV2	TRBJ2-2	ASSDAGSATGELF
TRBV6-5	TRBJ1-1	ASRPIGYGAEAF
TRBV23-1	TRBJ1-5	ASSPRPWNALYSNQPQH
TRBV28	TRBJ2-1	ASEDGGFSYNEQF
TRBV2	TRBJ1-5	ASIRDRASNQPQH
TRBV6-5	TRBJ1-2	ASSYSRQGGYT
TRBV5-1	TRBJ1-1	ASSPGGGGTEAF
TRBV4-1	TRBJ2-7	ASSQEDRVSYEQY
TRBV10-3	TRBJ2-5	AIRPPGEGKTQY
TRBV5-1	TRBJ1-3	ASSLGQASGNTIY
TRBV19	TRBJ1-1	ASSVQGIEKNTEAF
TRBV5-4	TRBJ2-1	ASSPEGGPLDDEQF
TRBV15	TRBJ2-4	ATSRDRQVGTKNIQY
TRBV7-9	TRBJ1-2	AFLGIDYGYT
TRBV4-1	TRBJ2-2	ASSQRLPGAGLPGELF
TRBV4-1	TRBJ2-3	ASSQVGGGTDTQY